Given below is one TCR beta chain in context. The target antigen is unknown. These data come from a study of cytomegalovirus exposure and HLA in healthy donors. This PCR relied on a set of 60 Vbeta primers and 13 Jbeta primers. Assay used: immunoSEQ multiplex PCR; TCRdb lists only in-frame clones, some missing. This sample lists about 130,000 clones; its ten largest clones have approximately 2.6%. Regarding the study as a whole: An Asian-associated ancestry cluster reportedly showed fewer N-insertions than the approximately 650-donor mean in a later analysis. Highest at DRB1 and lowest at HLA-C, TCR association rates differed among HLA loci in a later analysis.

The ends lost 3 bases at V and 0 bases at J; junction bases unmatched: 1. From germline, CDR1 is SQVTM and CDR2 ANQGSEA. This CDR3 contains 13 residues. The TCR originated in a man aged 25 to 40 in good health and CMV-seronegative. The V gene is TRBV29-1, the J gene TRBJ1-1; 7 bases are shared with TRBD1. Sequenced material: PBMCs. CDR3 DNA: TGCAGCGTTGAGGGACAGATGAACACTGAAGCTTTCTTT. Its protein product is CSVEGQMNTEAFF.